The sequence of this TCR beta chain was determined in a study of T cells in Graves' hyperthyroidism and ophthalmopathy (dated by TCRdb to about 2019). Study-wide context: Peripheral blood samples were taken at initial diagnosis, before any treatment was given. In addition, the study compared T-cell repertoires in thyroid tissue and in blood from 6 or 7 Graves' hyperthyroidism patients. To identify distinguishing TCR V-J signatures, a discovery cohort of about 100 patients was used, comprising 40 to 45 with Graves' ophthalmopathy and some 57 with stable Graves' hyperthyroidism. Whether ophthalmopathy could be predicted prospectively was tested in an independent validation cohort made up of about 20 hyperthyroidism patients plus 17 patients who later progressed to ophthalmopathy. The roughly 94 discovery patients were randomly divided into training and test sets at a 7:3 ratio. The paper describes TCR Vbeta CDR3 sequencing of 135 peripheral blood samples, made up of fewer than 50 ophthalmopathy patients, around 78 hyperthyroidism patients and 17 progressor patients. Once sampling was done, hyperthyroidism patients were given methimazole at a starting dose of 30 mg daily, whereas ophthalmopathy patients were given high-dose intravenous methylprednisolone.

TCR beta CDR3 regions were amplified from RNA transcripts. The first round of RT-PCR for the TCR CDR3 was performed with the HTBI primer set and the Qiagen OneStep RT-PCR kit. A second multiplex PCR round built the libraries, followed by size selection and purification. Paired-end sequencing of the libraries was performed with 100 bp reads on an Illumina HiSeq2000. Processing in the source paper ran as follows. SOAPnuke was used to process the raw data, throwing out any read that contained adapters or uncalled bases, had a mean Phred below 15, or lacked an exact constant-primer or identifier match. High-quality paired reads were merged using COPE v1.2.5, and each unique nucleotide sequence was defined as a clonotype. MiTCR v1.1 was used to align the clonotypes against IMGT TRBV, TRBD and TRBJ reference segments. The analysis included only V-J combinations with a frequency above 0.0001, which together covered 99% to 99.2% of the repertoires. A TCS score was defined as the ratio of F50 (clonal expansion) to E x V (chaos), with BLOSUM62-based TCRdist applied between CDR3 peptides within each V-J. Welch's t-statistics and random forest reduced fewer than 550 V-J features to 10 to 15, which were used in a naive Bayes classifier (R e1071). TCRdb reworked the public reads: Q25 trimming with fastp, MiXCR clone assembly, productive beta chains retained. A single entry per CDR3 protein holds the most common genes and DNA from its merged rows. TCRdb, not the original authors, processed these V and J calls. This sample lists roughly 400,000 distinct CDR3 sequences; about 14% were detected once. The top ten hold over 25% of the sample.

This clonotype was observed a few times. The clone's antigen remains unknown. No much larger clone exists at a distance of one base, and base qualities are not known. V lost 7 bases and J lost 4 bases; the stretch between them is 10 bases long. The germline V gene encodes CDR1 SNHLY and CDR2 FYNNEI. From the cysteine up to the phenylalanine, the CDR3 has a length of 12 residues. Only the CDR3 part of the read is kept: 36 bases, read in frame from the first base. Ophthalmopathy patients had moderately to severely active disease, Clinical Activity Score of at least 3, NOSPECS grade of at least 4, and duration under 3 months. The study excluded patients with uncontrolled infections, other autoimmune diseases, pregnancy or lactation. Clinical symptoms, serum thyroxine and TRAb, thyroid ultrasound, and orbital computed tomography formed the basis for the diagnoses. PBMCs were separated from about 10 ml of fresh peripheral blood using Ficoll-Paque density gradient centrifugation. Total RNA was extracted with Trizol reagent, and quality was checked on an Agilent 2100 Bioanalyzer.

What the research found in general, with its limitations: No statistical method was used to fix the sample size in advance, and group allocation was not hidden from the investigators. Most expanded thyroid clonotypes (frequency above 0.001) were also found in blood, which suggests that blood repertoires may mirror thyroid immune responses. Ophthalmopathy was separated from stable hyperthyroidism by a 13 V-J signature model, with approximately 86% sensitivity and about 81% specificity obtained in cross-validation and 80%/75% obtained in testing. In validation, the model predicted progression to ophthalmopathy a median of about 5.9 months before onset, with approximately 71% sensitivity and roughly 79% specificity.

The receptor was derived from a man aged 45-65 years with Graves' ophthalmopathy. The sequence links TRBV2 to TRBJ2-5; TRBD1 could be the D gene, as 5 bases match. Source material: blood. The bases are TGTGCCAGCAAAGGGGTCCCAGAGACCCAGTACTTC. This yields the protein CASKGVPETQYF. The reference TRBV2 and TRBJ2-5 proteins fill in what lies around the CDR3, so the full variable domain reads EPEVTQTPSHQVTQMGQEVILRCVPISNHLYFYWYRQILGQKVEFLVSFYNNEISEKSEIFDDQFSVERPDGSNFTLKIRSTKLEDSAMYFCASKGVPETQYFGPGTRLLVL.